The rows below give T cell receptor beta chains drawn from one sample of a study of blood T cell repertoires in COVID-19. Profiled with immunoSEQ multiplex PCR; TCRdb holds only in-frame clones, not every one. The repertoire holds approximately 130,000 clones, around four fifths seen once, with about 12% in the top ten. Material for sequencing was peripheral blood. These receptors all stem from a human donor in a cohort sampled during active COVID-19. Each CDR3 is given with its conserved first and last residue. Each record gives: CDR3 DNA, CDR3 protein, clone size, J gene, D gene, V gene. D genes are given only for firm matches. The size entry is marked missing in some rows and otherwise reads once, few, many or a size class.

DNA: TGTGCCAGCAGCTTGGTACAGGGTTGGGGCAATCAGCCCCAGCATTTT; CDR3: CASSLVQGWGNQPQHF; size: .; J: TRBJ1-5; D: .; V: TRBV5-8
DNA: TGTGCCAGCAGCTCGGACAGCCTGGAATGGAATGAGCAGTTCTTC; CDR3: CASSSDSLEWNEQFF; size: once; J: TRBJ2-1; D: .; V: TRBV7-2
DNA: TGTGCCAGCAGATTGATTCTCGGGACTAGCGGGAGGAATGAGCAGTTCTTC; CDR3: CASRLILGTSGRNEQFF; size: few; J: TRBJ2-1; D: TRBD2; V: TRBV28
DNA: TGTGCCAGCAGACTCGGACACCTCTCCTACGAGCAGTACTTC; CDR3: CASRLGHLSYEQYF; size: .; J: TRBJ2-7; D: .; V: TRBV6-5
DNA: TGTGCCAGCAGCTTGGGCCGGGACAATGGGGATTCACCCCTCCACTTT; CDR3: CASSLGRDNGDSPLHF; size: .; J: TRBJ1-6; D: .; V: TRBV5-4
DNA: TGTGCCAGCAGTTTAGAGCCCCTGATGAACACTGAAGCTTTCTTT; CDR3: CASSLEPLMNTEAFF; size: .; J: TRBJ1-1; D: .; V: TRBV27
DNA: TGCGCCAGCAGCCAAAAGACTAGCGGGACCTCCTACGAGCAGTACTTC; CDR3: CASSQKTSGTSYEQYF; size: .; J: TRBJ2-7; D: TRBD2; V: TRBV4-3
DNA: TGCGCCAGCAGCATGACAGGGGGGACGGAGACCCAGTACTTC; CDR3: CASSMTGGTETQYF; size: .; J: TRBJ2-5; D: TRBD1; V: TRBV4-1
DNA: TGCAGCGCCTGGGACAGGGGGTTCAATGAGCAGTTCTTC; CDR3: CSAWDRGFNEQFF; size: .; J: TRBJ2-1; D: TRBD1; V: TRBV29-1
DNA: TGTGCCAGCCAACACAGGGTGGGCTCCGGGACGTACGAGCAGTACTTC; CDR3: CASQHRVGSGTYEQYF; size: .; J: TRBJ2-7; D: .; V: TRBV27
DNA: TGTGCTAGTGCCCCGACAGGGATGAGCTCCTACGAGCAGTACTTC; CDR3: CASAPTGMSSYEQYF; size: .; J: TRBJ2-7; D: TRBD1; V: TRBV12-5
DNA: TGTGCCAGCAGTTTGGGACTAGCCGGGGAGCTGTTTTTT; CDR3: CASSLGLAGELFF; size: .; J: TRBJ2-2; D: TRBD2; V: TRBV12-3/TRBV12-4
DNA: TGCGCCAGCAGCCAATCGTTCCTAGCGGGGGCCTACGAGCAGTACTTC; CDR3: CASSQSFLAGAYEQYF; size: .; J: TRBJ2-7; D: TRBD2; V: TRBV4-1
DNA: TGTGCCAGCAGTTCCGGACAGGGGGGGGGTTCACCCCTCCACTTT; CDR3: CASSSGQGGGSPLHF; size: few; J: TRBJ1-6; D: TRBD1; V: TRBV6-6
DNA: TGTGCCGGCAAGCCGGGACAGGGCCGAGGAACTAATGAAAAACTGTTTTTT; CDR3: CAGKPGQGRGTNEKLFF; size: .; J: TRBJ1-4; D: TRBD1; V: TRBV2
DNA: TGTGCCAGCAGCCAAGAAGGAGGGAATTCACCCCTCCACTTT; CDR3: CASSQEGGNSPLHF; size: few; J: TRBJ1-6; D: .; V: TRBV3-1/TRBV3-2
DNA: TGTGCCAGCAGCTTGTTAGGGCAGGGTCACTATGGCTACACCTTC; CDR3: CASSLLGQGHYGYTF; size: .; J: TRBJ1-2; D: .; V: TRBV5-6
DNA: TGTGCCAGCAGCTTAGCGGGACTCTATGGCTACACCTTC; CDR3: CASSLAGLYGYTF; size: .; J: TRBJ1-2; D: .; V: TRBV7-2
DNA: TGTGCTAGCAGCTTAAATCCGGACACTGAAGCTTTCTTT; CDR3: CASSLNPDTEAFF; size: .; J: TRBJ1-1; D: .; V: TRBV7-7
DNA: TGTGCCAGCAGCCAAGTTCCAGTCATGAACACTGAAGCTTTCTTT; CDR3: CASSQVPVMNTEAFF; size: .; J: TRBJ1-1; D: .; V: TRBV3-1/TRBV3-2
DNA: TGTGCCAGCAGCCAGCAGGAGGGAAGGGGCTACACCTTC; CDR3: CASSQQEGRGYTF; size: few; J: TRBJ1-2; D: .; V: TRBV5-8
DNA: TGTGCCAGCAGTGATCCCCGACAGAACCGGAATCAGCCCCAGCATTTT; CDR3: CASSDPRQNRNQPQHF; size: once; J: TRBJ1-5; D: .; V: TRBV6-1
DNA: TGCGCCAGCAGTTGGGGGGACAGGCACCCTCAAGAGACCCAGTACTTC; CDR3: CASSWGDRHPQETQYF; size: .; J: TRBJ2-5; D: TRBD1; V: TRBV5-1
DNA: TGTGCCAGCAGCTTAGTTGGCAGCAATCAGCCCCAGCATTTT; CDR3: CASSLVGSNQPQHF; size: .; J: TRBJ1-5; D: .; V: TRBV7-2
DNA: TGCGCCAGCAGCGTGGGGGAGAACTATGGCTACACCTTC; CDR3: CASSVGENYGYTF; size: .; J: TRBJ1-2; D: .; V: TRBV5-1
DNA: TGCGCCAGCACTGGGGGCTGGGAAGAGGATACGCAGTATTTT; CDR3: CASTGGWEEDTQYF; size: .; J: TRBJ2-3; D: .; V: TRBV5-1
DNA: TGTGCCAGCAGCCAACGACAGGGCGGATGGGAGACAGATACGCAGTATTTT; CDR3: CASSQRQGGWETDTQYF; size: .; J: TRBJ2-3; D: TRBD1; V: TRBV3-1/TRBV3-2
DNA: TGTGCCAGCAGCTTCGCCGCTTCTCAGAAATACGAGCAGTACTTC; CDR3: CASSFAASQKYEQYF; size: .; J: TRBJ2-7; D: .; V: TRBV7-8
DNA: TGCGCCAGCAGCCCAGGGCTGCAGGGAACTGAAGCTTTCTTT; CDR3: CASSPGLQGTEAFF; size: .; J: TRBJ1-1; D: .; V: TRBV5-1
DNA: TGTGCCAGTAGTATCACAGGGGCCTATGGCTACACCTTC; CDR3: CASSITGAYGYTF; size: once; J: TRBJ1-2; D: TRBD1; V: TRBV19
DNA: TGTGCCAGTAGTAATACCGGGGGGGCCGGGGAGACCCAGTACTTC; CDR3: CASSNTGGAGETQYF; size: .; J: TRBJ2-5; D: TRBD2; V: TRBV19
DNA: TGTGCCAGCAGCTTTACGGGACTCACCGGGGAGCTGTTTTTT; CDR3: CASSFTGLTGELFF; size: .; J: TRBJ2-2; D: .; V: TRBV7-8
DNA: TGTGCCAGCAATAGCGGGGGGGCTACATACAATGAGCAGTTCTTC; CDR3: CASNSGGATYNEQFF; size: .; J: TRBJ2-1; D: TRBD2; V: TRBV28
DNA: TGTGCCAGCAGTGACTCGGTTTTGGAGACCCAGTACTTC; CDR3: CASSDSVLETQYF; size: .; J: TRBJ2-5; D: .; V: TRBV2
DNA: TGTGCCAGCAATGCTGGCGGATACACTGCTAACTATGGCTACACCTTC; CDR3: CASNAGGYTANYGYTF; size: .; J: TRBJ1-2; D: .; V: TRBV7-2
DNA: TGTGCCAGCAGCTTGGGACAGCTCTCGATGGGACTGTTTTTT; CDR3: CASSLGQLSMGLFF; size: few; J: TRBJ1-4; D: .; V: TRBV5-6
DNA: TGTGCCAGCAGTTACCTTGGCACCAACACTGAAGCTTTCTTT; CDR3: CASSYLGTNTEAFF; size: .; J: TRBJ1-1; D: .; V: TRBV6-5
DNA: TGTGCCAGCAGTTATAGCGAGCGAGAGACCCAGTACTTC; CDR3: CASSYSERETQYF; size: .; J: TRBJ2-5; D: .; V: TRBV12-3/TRBV12-4
DNA: TGTGCCACCAGTGATAGAACTAGCGGGGGGAGGAATACGCAGTATTTT; CDR3: CATSDRTSGGRNTQYF; size: .; J: TRBJ2-3; D: TRBD2; V: TRBV24-1
DNA: TGTGCCAGCAGATTGGAGGCGGGTGGCTACACCTTC; CDR3: CASRLEAGGYTF; size: .; J: TRBJ1-2; D: .; V: TRBV12-3/TRBV12-4
DNA: TGCGCCAGCAGCCAAGGGCAGGTGTGGGCCGGGGAGCTGTTTTTT; CDR3: CASSQGQVWAGELFF; size: .; J: TRBJ2-2; D: .; V: TRBV4-1